A single T cell receptor beta chain is shown here with its context. Trimming stripped 3 bases from V and 0 bases from J, with 8 bases between. Germline loops: CDR1 SGHTA, CDR2 FQGNSA. CDR3 size: 15 residues. The entry originates in a study of blood T cell repertoires in COVID-19. At the level of the study: From the United States, Italy and Spain came samples of acute and convalescent COVID-19. The cDNA or gDNA used as material had been derived from T cells, B-cell-depleted T cells, or PBMCs.

Some clones are missing from TCRdb's copy, which holds only in-frame ones; the method was immunoSEQ multiplex PCR. This table has over 200,000 clones, approximately 80% appearing once. This TCR was sampled from a woman at least 80 years old with active or convalescent COVID-19. This chain connects TRBV7-2 to TRBJ2-2, with a tentative D call TRBD2 (5 bases). What was sequenced was peripheral blood. The CDR3 sequence: CASSLDFTNTGELFF. CDR3 DNA sequence: TGTGCCAGCAGCTTGGACTTCACGAACACCGGGGAGCTGTTTTTT.